Here is one TCR beta chain with its context. Antigen specificity is unknown. Given the absence of the conserved phenylalanine or tryptophan at the CDR3 end, a read error is likely. The data belong to a study of read filtering for tumor transcriptome and immune sequencing. About the research overall: Among patients, some 17 were male and 15 or so female, aged about 40 to 90 (mean around 61). RNA-seq yielded only about 75 to 1,400 TCR reads, IR-seq about 4 to 10.27 million. The study's findings and limits: IR-seq captured clonotypes deeper and more reliably than RNA-seq.

Germline assignment: CDR1 GTSNPN and CDR2 SVGIG (reference sequence). The CDR3 has 13 residues. The trim removed 5 bases at V and 4 bases at J, leaving 7 bases unmatched. This library used roughly 0.4 ug RNA and molecular barcoded adaptors spanning alpha/delta and beta/gamma chains. Each CDR3 protein gets one entry after TCRdb re-called the reads with MiXCR. Here the sample spans around 31,000 distinct CDR3 sequences, roughly 18% being singletons. The origin of this receptor is a donor aged 40 or older with multiple myeloma. Specimen: a population of CD138-negative cells sorted from bone marrow. The chain has TRBV30 and TRBJ1-1; the match to TRBD1 covers 7 bases. Here the CDR3 DNA reads TGTGCCTGGGACGGGACAGTGAGCACTGAAGCTTTCCTT. Translating gives CAWDGTVSTEAFL.